This TCR beta chain was observed in a study of cytomegalovirus exposure and HLA in healthy donors. Turning to the study itself: The 90 to 150 validation repertoires matched the roughly 700 first-cohort repertoires in platform, a later analysis reported. Findings and caveats of the study: The listing of some 170 TCR beta chains classed them as cytomegalovirus-associated. High sensitivity and specificity were reportedly achieved when the classifier diagnosed cytomegalovirus status. The dataset shows that most TCR sequences were rare, while some public TCRs occurred in many donors.

Data came from immunoSEQ multiplex PCR; TCRdb stores just in-frame clones and leaves some out. The sample carries under 75,000 clones, around four fifths recorded once. The CDR3 sequence is 13 residues long. V gave up 8 bases and J gave up 2 bases, with 7 bases separating them. Germline V gives CDR1 MNHNS, CDR2 SASEGT. With respect to this clone: Antigen: not known.

The sample taken for sequencing was PBMCs. The genes are TRBV6-1 and TRBJ2-6; D call uncertain. The receptor's source is a man aged 30-40 years in good health and CMV-seronegative. CDR3 bases: TGTGCCAGCGTACAAGCTGGGGCCAACGTCCTGACTTTC. Amino acids: CASVQAGANVLTF.